These T cell receptor beta chains were read from a single sample in a study of molecular identifiers for immune sequencing clone quantification. TCRdb recomputed calls from the PCR reads with MiXCR, one row per CDR3 protein. The sample includes some 89,000 distinct CDR3 sequences, roughly a quarter of them seen just once. Material: naive CD8+ T cells from blood, with Jurkat cell RNA spiked in. All receptors come from a human donor in good health. Some libraries in this study had Jurkat cell RNA spiked in. CDR3s include the opening cysteine and the closing phenylalanine or tryptophan. The order of the fields is clone size, J gene, D gene, V gene, CDR3 DNA, CDR3 protein. A D gene is named only where the DNA matches it firmly. Only part of the rows carry a size: once, few, many, or a class if the clone is expanded.

>once|TRBJ1-4|TRBD1|TRBV12-3/TRBV12-4
TGTGCCAGCACCGGGACAGCAACTAATGAAAAACTGTTTTTT
CASTGTATNEKLFF
>few|TRBJ2-7|.|TRBV7-2
TGTGCCAGCAGCTTATGGTTGGGGGATACCTACGAGCAGTACTTC
CASSLWLGDTYEQYF
>many|TRBJ2-4|.|TRBV21-1
TGTGCCAGCAGCAAAGAGGACGTACTAGCGGCAACCCACAAAAACATTCAGTACTTC
CASSKEDVLAATHKNIQYF
>few|TRBJ1-6|.|TRBV25-1
TGTGCCAGCAGTGAACTCCCAGACGAGTATAATTCACCCCTCCACTTT
CASSELPDEYNSPLHF
>few|TRBJ1-1|.|TRBV9
TGTGCCAGCAGCGTAGGAGGAGGCTCTGAAGCTTTCTTT
CASSVGGGSEAFF
>many|TRBJ2-7|.|TRBV4-1
TGCGCCAGCAGCCAAAGAGCCGGGTGGGGCCCTAACTACGAGCAGTACTTC
CASSQRAGWGPNYEQYF
>many|TRBJ2-2|TRBD1|TRBV7-2
TGTGCCAGCAGCACTACTAAGGGACAGGCAAGCACCGGGGAGCTGTTTTTT
CASSTTKGQASTGELFF
>.|TRBJ1-1|TRBD1|TRBV4-1
TGCGCCCGCCGCCAAGCACAGGGGATGAACCCTGAAGCTTTCTTT
CARRQAQGMNPEAFF
>many|TRBJ2-3|TRBD1|TRBV5-6
TGTGCCAGCAGACCGAACGACAGGGTCCGGCCAGATACGCAGTATTTT
CASRPNDRVRPDTQYF
>many|TRBJ2-7|.|TRBV7-2
TGTGCCAGCAGCTCACACGGGGGCCTGAACTACGAGCAGTACTTC
CASSSHGGLNYEQYF
>many|TRBJ1-1|.|TRBV5-5
TGTGCCAGCAGCTTGTGGTTTAACACTGAAGCTTTCTTT
CASSLWFNTEAFF
>many|TRBJ1-1|.|TRBV30
TGTGCCTGGACGACTCGCCGGGACACTGAAGCTTTCTTT
CAWTTRRDTEAFF
>many|TRBJ2-3|.|TRBV15
TGTGCCACCAGCCCGGGAAAGGACAGCCGTACAGATACGCAGTATTTT
CATSPGKDSRTDTQYF
>.|TRBJ2-5|.|TRBV7-6
TGTGCCAGCAGCTTAGCTCTGGGGTCGGGGGAGACCCAGTACTTC
CASSLALGSGETQYF
>.|TRBJ1-5|TRBD1|TRBV27
TGTGCCAGCAGTAAATCGGGACAGGGGTTTTGGGACAATCAGCCCCAGCATTTT
CASSKSGQGFWDNQPQHF
>.|TRBJ2-5|TRBD1|TRBV14
TGTGCCAGCAGAGGACAGGCGATCCAAGAGACCCAGTATTTC
CASRGQAIQETQYF
>few|TRBJ2-2|TRBD1|TRBV3-1
TGTGCCAGCAGCCAAGATGGGGACAGGGGGACCGGGGAGCTGTTTTTT
CASSQDGDRGTGELFF
>many|TRBJ1-5|.|TRBV6-2/TRBV6-3
TGTGCCAGCAGTTCCAGGACCCTCCTAGTTAACAATCAGCCCCAGCATTTT
CASSSRTLLVNNQPQHF
>many|TRBJ1-1|.|TRBV3-1
TGTGCCAGCAGCCGAGGGTTTCCCCTGAACACTGAAGCTTTCTTT
CASSRGFPLNTEAFF
>few|TRBJ2-7|TRBD1|TRBV9
TGTGCCAGCAGCCCACCAGGGGGCTCCGCCTACGAGCAGTACTTC
CASSPPGGSAYEQYF
>many|TRBJ2-1|TRBD2|TRBV11-2
TGTGCCAGCAGCTTATCCCCCCCAGGGACTAGCGGATACTACAATGAGCAGTTCTTC
CASSLSPPGTSGYYNEQFF
>.|TRBJ2-4|.|TRBV14
TGTGCCAGCAGCCGGGGGAGCATTCAGTACTTC
CASSRGSIQYF
>few|TRBJ2-5|TRBD2|TRBV24-1
TGTGCCACCAGTGACACAACTAGCGGGAGAACCCAAGAGACCCAGTACTTC
CATSDTTSGRTQETQYF
>.|TRBJ1-2|.|TRBV5-4
TGTGCCAGCATCTTGGCCGGGACGCGAGCAAATATCTACACCTTC
CASILAGTRANIYTF
>.|TRBJ1-1|TRBD1|TRBV5-1
TGCGCCAGCAGCTTGGGACAGGGCATTACTGAAGCTTTCTTT
CASSLGQGITEAFF
>many|TRBJ2-3|TRBD2|TRBV20-1
TGCAGTGCTAGAGTGCGGGGGGGGCCCGCAGATACGCAGTATTTT
CSARVRGGPADTQYF
>many|TRBJ1-5|.|TRBV11-2
TGTGCCAGCAGCTTATTTGTGGGAAGCAATCAGCCCCAGCATTTT
CASSLFVGSNQPQHF
>.|TRBJ1-1|TRBD1|TRBV7-9
TGTGCCAGCAGCTTAGCTCAGGGGGCGGCTACTGAAGCTTTCTTT
CASSLAQGAATEAFF
>.|TRBJ1-1|.|TRBV12-3/TRBV12-4
TGTGCCAGCAGTTTTGGGCAGCTGAACACTGAAGCTCTCTTT
CASSFGQLNTEALF
>.|TRBJ2-3|TRBD2|TRBV15
TGTGCCACCAGCAGAGATCTCCTAGCGGGAGGGACAGATACGCAGTATTTT
CATSRDLLAGGTDTQYF
>many|TRBJ2-3|.|TRBV12-3/TRBV12-4
TGTGCCAGCTGGACTGGCGGGGTTCCCACAGATACGCAGTATTTT
CASWTGGVPTDTQYF
>many|TRBJ2-7|.|TRBV6-5
TGTGCCAGCAGTTACTCCAGGGGGGTCTACGAGCAGTACTTC
CASSYSRGVYEQYF
>.|TRBJ2-3|TRBD1|TRBV7-6
TGTGCCAGCAGCCGGACAGGGGGCCCCGCTCCGCCGTCTTTT
CASSRTGGPAPPSF
>few|TRBJ2-7|TRBD2|TRBV5-6
TGTGCCAGCAGCTCGCGAGCGGGAGGGCACGAGCAGTACTTC
CASSSRAGGHEQYF
>many|TRBJ2-7|TRBD2|TRBV28
TGTGCCAGCAGTTTATCGGGAGGTGCCTACGAGCAGTACTTC
CASSLSGGAYEQYF
>.|TRBJ1-6|.|TRBV5-6
TGTGCCAGCAGCCGTACAGAGGACTATAATTCACCCCTCCACTTT
CASSRTEDYNSPLHF
>many|TRBJ1-1|.|TRBV18
TGTGCCAGCTCACCTTCGGACAGTACAATGAACACTGAAGCTTTCTTT
CASSPSDSTMNTEAFF
>many|TRBJ2-7|TRBD1|TRBV5-1
TGCGCCAGCAGCTACGGGACAGGGACCTACGAGCAGTACTTC
CASSYGTGTYEQYF
>.|TRBJ1-6|.|TRBV6-5
TGTGCCAGCAGTGAAGGGGGGGGGTTATATTCACCCCTCCACTTT
CASSEGGGLYSPLHF
>many|TRBJ2-1|TRBD2|TRBV28
TGTGCCAGCAGTGCCTCGTCCAGCGGGGACTACAATGAGCAGTTCTTC
CASSASSSGDYNEQFF
>many|TRBJ2-3|.|TRBV7-6
TGTGCCAGCAGCTTAGATCCACCTCCAGATACGCAGTATTTT
CASSLDPPPDTQYF
>many|TRBJ1-3|.|TRBV6-6
TGTGCCAGCAGTTCGGACGGGAACTCTGGAAACACCATATATTTT
CASSSDGNSGNTIYF
>.|TRBJ1-1|.|TRBV24-1
TGTGCCACTTTTCGATTGGGTTGTGAGTTGAACACTGAAGCTTTCTTT
CATFRLGCELNTEAFF